These T cell receptor beta chains were read from a single sample in a study of cytomegalovirus exposure and HLA in healthy donors. The table came from immunoSEQ multiplex PCR; TCRdb's copy has only in-frame clones and leaves some out. Found here are about 150,000 clones, roughly 78% of them singletons; the top ten hold roughly 6.3%. Sequences were obtained from PBMCs. These receptors originate from a man aged 45-60 years in good health and CMV-seropositive. CDR3s include the opening cysteine and the closing phenylalanine or tryptophan. The D gene is left open where the match is weak. Size is omitted from some rows. Given values are once, few, many or a class for expanded clones.

D gene	clone size	J gene	V gene	CDR3 DNA	CDR3 protein
-	-	TRBJ2-1	TRBV2	TGTGCCAGTTCACCGCACGGCTCCTACAATGAGCAGTTCTTC	CASSPHGSYNEQFF
-	-	TRBJ2-1	TRBV28	TGTGCCAGCAGTTTAAGCTCTGGGGCAGACTCCTACAATGAGCAGTTCTTC	CASSLSSGADSYNEQFF
-	-	TRBJ2-7	TRBV5-5	TGTGCCAGCAGCTTATGGGCTGAAGCCGAGCAGTACTTC	CASSLWAEAEQYF
TRBD1	-	TRBJ1-5	TRBV19	TGTGCCAGTAGTATCCGGCAGGGGGCCTATCAGCCCCAGCATTTT	CASSIRQGAYQPQHF
TRBD1	-	TRBJ2-2	TRBV7-9	TGTGCCAGCAGCTCAGGGGGAAACACCGGGGAGCTGTTTTTT	CASSSGGNTGELFF
-	-	TRBJ2-2	TRBV7-3	TGTGCCAGCAGCTTACTCGGGCCACGTACTAGTGCCACCGGGGAGCTGTTTTTT	CASSLLGPRTSATGELFF
-	once	TRBJ2-7	TRBV19	TGTGCCAGTAGTATACAGGTGTTCACATACGAGCAGTACTTC	CASSIQVFTYEQYF
TRBD1	-	TRBJ2-1	TRBV6-4	TGTGCCAGCAGCCGACAGGGGGTCGGCGATGAGCAGTTCTTC	CASSRQGVGDEQFF
TRBD1	-	TRBJ2-1	TRBV11-3	TGTGCCAGCAGCAGCCGGACAGGAACCTACAATGAGCAGTTCTTC	CASSSRTGTYNEQFF
-	-	TRBJ1-2	TRBV9	TGTGCCAGCACCGCCAGTGGGGGCAGGGGCTACACCTTC	CASTASGGRGYTF
-	-	TRBJ1-1	TRBV6-5	TGTGCCAGCAGTTCGGACAGGAACACTGAAGCTTTCTTT	CASSSDRNTEAFF
-	-	TRBJ2-5	TRBV19	TGTGCCAGTAGTATTTCTAGCAGGGGACGAGGCGAAGAGACCCAGTACTTC	CASSISSRGRGEETQYF
TRBD1	-	TRBJ2-5	TRBV5-4	TGTGCCAGCAGACAGGGGGCGGAAGAGACCCAGTACTTC	CASRQGAEETQYF
TRBD2	-	TRBJ2-1	TRBV5-1	TGCGCCAGCACCCGGACTAGCGGGAGTTACAATGAGCAGTTCTTC	CASTRTSGSYNEQFF
-	-	TRBJ2-7	TRBV10-3	TGTGCCATCAGTGAGTCGGTAGGAGGCTACGAGCAGTACTTC	CAISESVGGYEQYF
-	-	TRBJ1-2	TRBV5-4	TGTGCCAGCAGCTTGGTGGGTTTGGGGGCACGACAAACCGGCTACACCTTC	CASSLVGLGARQTGYTF
-	-	TRBJ1-4	TRBV6-5	TGTGCCAGCAGTTACGCGGGTAAAAAACTGTTTTTT	CASSYAGKKLFF
-	-	TRBJ1-3	TRBV4-1	TGCGCCAGCAGCCAAGGTCTCGGGAACACCATATATTTT	CASSQGLGNTIYF
TRBD1	-	TRBJ1-5	TRBV7-8	TGTGCCAGCAGTCCAGGACAGGGTCTAGCCAATCAGCCCCAGCATTTT	CASSPGQGLANQPQHF
-	few	TRBJ2-7	TRBV7-2	TGTGCCAGCAGCCCACGTTCGGTAGGAGGCTACGAGCAGTACTTC	CASSPRSVGGYEQYF
TRBD2	-	TRBJ2-3	TRBV6-5	TGTGCCAGCAGTTACCGACTAGCGGGAGAGGGAGATACGCAGTATTTT	CASSYRLAGEGDTQYF
TRBD2	-	TRBJ2-1	TRBV19	TGTGCCAGTAGTGCGAGACCGGGACTAGCGGGAGTAAGTGAGCAGTTCTTC	CASSARPGLAGVSEQFF
-	-	TRBJ1-4	TRBV19	TGTGCCAGTAGTATGAGGGATCGGAAAGGTGAAAAACTGTTTTTT	CASSMRDRKGEKLFF
TRBD2	few	TRBJ2-1	TRBV2	TGTGCCAGCATAACCGGGACTAGCAATGAGCAGTTCTTC	CASITGTSNEQFF
-	once	TRBJ2-7	TRBV10-3	TGTGCCATCACACGGAAGAACAGGACCGAGCAGTACTTC	CAITRKNRTEQYF
-	few	TRBJ2-1	TRBV4-2	TGTGCCAGCAGCCAAGGGTTAGGGCAGGGGGGCGATGAGCAGTTCTTC	CASSQGLGQGGDEQFF
-	-	TRBJ1-2	TRBV7-2	TGTGCCAGCAGCCAACGAGGATGGTATGGCTACACCTTC	CASSQRGWYGYTF
-	-	TRBJ2-3	TRBV10-2	TGCGCCAGCACCACCCTAAGCACAGATACGCAGTATTTT	CASTTLSTDTQYF
TRBD2	-	TRBJ2-1	TRBV6-5	TGTGCCAGCAGTAAAGGGACTAGCGGCTACAATGAGCAGTTCTTC	CASSKGTSGYNEQFF
-	-	TRBJ2-7	TRBV27	TGTGCCAGCGGGGGGTCCTACGAGCAGTACTTC	CASGGSYEQYF
TRBD2	-	TRBJ2-3	TRBV4-1	TGCGCCAGCAGCCATCGGAAGACTAGCGGAAGGACAGATACGCAGTATTTT	CASSHRKTSGRTDTQYF
TRBD2	-	TRBJ2-7	TRBV7-8	TGTGCCAGCAGCCGTAGCGGGATAGCCCAGTACGAGCAGTACTTC	CASSRSGIAQYEQYF
-	-	TRBJ2-7	TRBV6-1	TGTGCCAGCAGTGCCCAACAGGGGGGGTCCTACGAGCAGTACTTC	CASSAQQGGSYEQYF
TRBD2	once	TRBJ2-1	TRBV5-1	TGCGCCAGCACCCAAGCGGGAGAGTCCTACAATGAGCAGTTCTTC	CASTQAGESYNEQFF
-	-	TRBJ2-2	TRBV5-1	TGCGCCAGCAGCTTGGGACTTGACACCGGGGAGCTGTTTTTT	CASSLGLDTGELFF
-	-	TRBJ1-1	TRBV6-6	TGTGCCAGCAGCGAATCGGGGGTTAGCACTGAAGCTTTCTTT	CASSESGVSTEAFF
TRBD1	-	TRBJ1-1	TRBV5-1	TGCGCCAGCAGCTGGGACAGGGGTGAAGCTTTCTTT	CASSWDRGEAFF
TRBD1	-	TRBJ1-1	TRBV6-1	TGTGCCAGCACGCCAGGGGGCACTGAAGCTTTCTTT	CASTPGGTEAFF
-	-	TRBJ1-5	TRBV7-9	TGTTCCAGCAGCTTGGGGACAAATACCAATCAGCCCCAGCATTTT	CSSSLGTNTNQPQHF
-	-	TRBJ2-1	TRBV7-9	TGTGCCAGCAGCTTAGACGGGACACCTAACAATGAGCAGTTCTTC	CASSLDGTPNNEQFF
-	-	TRBJ2-1	TRBV6-5	TGTGCCAGCAGTCCGACCGTCATGAGGGAGAATGAGCAGTTCTTC	CASSPTVMRENEQFF
-	-	TRBJ1-1	TRBV30	TGTGCCTGGACCCGAACAGGGCGTGGGGACACTGAAGCTTTCTTT	CAWTRTGRGDTEAFF
TRBD2	-	TRBJ2-7	TRBV28	TGTGCCAGCAGTTTGCCTCAAGCGGGAGGGCCCTACGAGCAGTACTTC	CASSLPQAGGPYEQYF
TRBD1	-	TRBJ2-7	TRBV5-4	TGTGCCAGCAGCTTGGGGCAGGGGGCTGAGCAGTACTTC	CASSLGQGAEQYF
-	-	TRBJ2-7	TRBV6-1	TGTGCCAGCAAGCCCCACGAGCAGTACTTC	CASKPHEQYF
TRBD1	few	TRBJ2-7	TRBV19	TGTGCCAGTGGACAGGCCGAGCAGTACTTC	CASGQAEQYF
TRBD2	-	TRBJ2-7	TRBV27	TGTGCCAGCAGTGGGCCGGGACTAGCGGGAGGGACCTACGAGCAGTACTTC	CASSGPGLAGGTYEQYF
-	few	TRBJ2-7	TRBV29-1	TGCAGCGTTGGGTACAGGGAAACCTACGAGCAGTACTTC	CSVGYRETYEQYF
-	-	TRBJ2-5	TRBV27	TGTGCCAGCAGTTTAATTTCCGCGCCGAGAGAGCAGTACTTC	CASSLISAPREQYF